This T cell receptor beta chain originates from a study of cytomegalovirus exposure and HLA in healthy donors. Notes on the study in general: A missense variant in DCLRE1C was later tied to TCR beta V- and J-gene trimming. Reports showed the classifier diagnosing cytomegalovirus status with high specificity and sensitivity. Specificity for CMV antigens was confirmed in vitro for a few of the CMV-associated chains. Available immune exposure information was restricted to CMV serostatus only.

The PCR was carried out with 60 Vbeta primers and 13 Jbeta primers. TCRdb's copy holds only in-frame clones and misses some; the assay was immunoSEQ multiplex PCR. The sample shows tens of thousands of clones, about 66% of them seen only once. V lost 0 bases to trimming and J lost 4 bases; unmatched junction nucleotides: 16. Germline-derived CDR1 and CDR2 are SGHRS and YFSETQ. The CDR3 totals 19 residues. In the case of this clone: Its matching antigen is unknown.

This chain links TRBV5-1 with TRBJ1-2, with TRBD1 matching 9 bases. This receptor was obtained from a man aged 25 to 40 in good health and CMV-seronegative. Sequenced sample: PBMCs. Here the CDR3 reads CASSLGGTGLLDPGYGYTF. CDR3 coding DNA: TGCGCCAGCAGCTTGGGTGGGACAGGGCTTTTGGACCCGGGCTATGGCTACACCTTC.